The subject of this entry is one TCR beta chain. Its antigen is undetermined. Germline CDR1 is SGHTA and CDR2 is FQGNSA. The V and J ends lost 1 base and 2 bases respectively, with 17 bases between them. The CDR3 sequence is 17 residues long. This sample was taken from a study of OX40 agonist ivuxolimab in advanced cancers. Findings and caveats of the study: Both CD4+ and CD8+ T cell populations in blood had undergone clonal expansion by week 6 at 0.1 to 3.0 mg/kg. Patients with a partial response at 0.1-3.0 mg/kg had among the lowest clonal expansion.

Profiled with immunoSEQ multiplex PCR; TCRdb holds only in-frame clones, not every one. The sample contains about 69,000 clones, around 89% of which appear only once. Samples of blood were obtained at baseline, on cycle 4 day 1, and on cycle 7 day 1. The clonotype originates from an adult with an advanced solid tumor such as melanoma, head and neck, liver or kidney cancer. The gene calls are TRBV7-2 and TRBJ1-1, with a possible D match to TRBD1 (5 bases). Sequenced material: CD4+ or CD8+ T cells sorted from blood, taken in a trial of the OX40 agonist ivuxolimab. As DNA, the CDR3 is TGTGCCAGCAGCTTAGTGCGGGGGGGGAGTACAAACACTGAAGCTTTCTTT. This translates into CASSLVRGGSTNTEAFF.